A single sample is the source of the 16 T cell receptor beta chains below, sequenced in a study of Graves' ophthalmopathy and Graves' hyperthyroidism. Using RNA transcripts, the TCR beta CDR3 regions were amplified. RT-PCR was first run with HTBI primers, then multiplex PCR in a second round. TCRdb re-called the multiplex PCR reads with MiXCR, one entry per CDR3 protein. Counted here are around 1.1 million distinct CDR3 sequences, about 35% occurring once; the ten biggest clones make up approximately 12%. Sequencing was done on a sample of peripheral blood or thyroid tissue (not recorded which). Receptor source: an adult man with Graves' hyperthyroidism.

The V call is TRBV30, the J call TRBJ2-7, with 7 bases that match TRBD1. There are 16 residues in the CDR3. CDR1 is GTSNPN, CDR2 SVGIG, per germline (reference sequence). J lost 1 base, V lost 3 bases, and 12 bases had no gene match. The CDR3 DNA reads TGTGCCTGGAGGCCCCGACCCGGGACAGTGTCCTACGAGCAGTACTTC. This encodes CAWRPRPGTVSYEQYF.

This clonotype was seen a handful of times. The J gene is TRBJ2-7, the V gene TRBV12-3 or TRBV12-4; the match to TRBD2 covers 8 bases. This CDR3 is built from 14 residues. J gave up 2 bases and V 8 bases, and 8 bases lay outside the gene matches. The CDR3 here is CASGPGLEAYEQYF. In nucleotides, the CDR3 is TGTGCCAGCGGACCGGGACTAGAGGCCTACGAGCAGTACTTC.

This clonotype has ten or more counts. The chain has TRBV20-1 and TRBJ1-5; 7 bases align to TRBD1. The germline V gene has CDR1 DFQATT and CDR2 SNEGSKA (reference sequence). Trimming cost V 2 bases and J 0 bases; bases outside gene matches: 1. The CDR3 runs 14 residues. In nucleotides, the CDR3 is TGCAGTGCTAGACAGGGGGATAGCAATCAGCCCCAGCATTTT. Translating gives CSARQGDSNQPQHF.

This clonotype was counted ten times or more. The DNA for the CDR3 is TGTGCCAGCAGCTTAGTGGGTGGCGGAACTAATGAAAAACTGTTTTTT. Translated: CASSLVGGGTNEKLFF. The chain joins TRBV7-9 to TRBJ1-4, with no clear D. V was shortened by 1 base and J by 1 base, with 10 bases between the two germline ends. CDR3 length equals 16 residues. Germline lookup yields CDR1 SEHNR and CDR2 FQNEAQ (reference sequence).

V and J are TRBV29-1 and TRBJ2-1; no definite D call. The CDR3 loop spans 14 amino acids. The V end was cut by 3 bases, the J end by 2 bases, with 11 bases between. Germline-derived CDR1 and CDR2 are SQVTM and ANQGSEA. CDR3 DNA: TGCAGCGTTGAGTGGCAGGCGACCTACAATGAGCAGTTCTTC. This translates into CSVEWQATYNEQFF.

This clonotype has a count of ten or more. The chain links TRBV12-3 or TRBV12-4 to TRBJ2-5, with 9 bases matching TRBD1. The CDR3 loop spans 15 amino acids. Germline trimming cut 7 bases from V and 5 bases from J; bases unmatched to any gene: 11. The CDR3 reads CASTPGHRGLETQYF. DNA of the CDR3: TGTGCCAGCACCCCTGGTCACAGGGGGCTGGAGACCCAGTACTTC.

The sample holds many counts of this clonotype. Written as DNA, the CDR3 is TGTGCCAGTAGTATTGGTTTTCCCGGGGAGCTGTTTTTT. Translating it yields CASSIGFPGELFF. V and J are TRBV19 and TRBJ2-2; unclear D gene. Germline V CDR1 and CDR2: LNHDA, SQIVND (reference sequence). The CDR3 is 13 residues long. The V gene lost 3 bases and the J gene lost 6 bases, with 8 bases spanning the gap.

The table lists this clonotype with many counts. This chain joins TRBV7-8 and TRBJ2-5; TRBD2 might be the D (5 bases). Looked up from germline, CDR1 is SGHVS and CDR2 is FQNEAQ. Between the trimmed V and J ends, which lost 1 base and 2 bases, there was a span of 14 bases. The length of the CDR3 is 16 residues. The CDR3 DNA reads TGTGCCAGCAGCTTAGTCACGGCGCGAGGGCAAGAGACCCAGTACTTC. Translation: CASSLVTARGQETQYF.

This clonotype turned up a few times. The rearrangement joins TRBV19 to TRBJ2-2, with D tentatively TRBD2 (6 bases). V shed 6 bases and J shed 0 bases, with 11 bases lying between them. Germline CDR1 and CDR2: LNHDA and SQIVND (reference sequence). There are 15 residues in the CDR3. The chain's CDR3 is CASRRGLANTGELFF. The CDR3 nucleotides are TGTGCCAGTAGACGGGGGTTGGCGAACACCGGGGAGCTGTTTTTT.

This clonotype was seen many times. This chain uses TRBV9 with TRBJ1-2; 7 bases fit TRBD1. The CDR3 spans 12 residues. V was clipped by 4 bases and J by 9 bases; unmatched bases: 6. Germline V lookup: CDR1 SGDLS, CDR2 YYNGEE. CDR3 in amino acids: CASSLRQGRYTF. CDR3 DNA sequence: TGTGCCAGCAGCCTACGACAGGGTCGCTACACCTTC.

This chain connects TRBV10-3 to TRBJ1-3; D remains unclear. Germline V lookup: CDR1 ENHRY, CDR2 SYGVKD. Trimming took off 3 bases at V and 4 bases at J, with 10 bases between the two ends. The CDR3 has 14 amino acids. Here the CDR3 DNA reads TGTGCCATCAGTGATCTAGCGGGGGGAAACACCATATATTTT. Its translation is CAISDLAGGNTIYF.

The chain carries TRBV29-1 and TRBJ1-1, with D maybe TRBD1 (6 bases). V was shortened by 8 bases and J by 6 bases, with 10 bases between the two germline ends. Germline V CDR1 and CDR2: SQVTM, ANQGSEA. CDR3 size: 10 residues. CDR3 sequence: CSLNRAEAFF. As DNA, the CDR3 is TGCAGCTTGAACAGGGCTGAAGCTTTCTTT.

The chain links TRBV24-1 to TRBJ2-7; 7 bases map to TRBD1. The CDR3 extends over 13 amino acids. Germline V gene lookup returns CDR1 KGHDR and CDR2 SFDVKD. Losses at the gene ends were 4 bases for V and 10 bases for J; bases not matched to a gene: 9. The CDR3 region is CATSDPGQANQYF. CDR3 in DNA: TGTGCCACCAGTGACCCAGGACAGGCTAATCAGTACTTC.

This clonotype was picked up many times. This rearrangement joins TRBV6-4 to TRBJ2-6, with a weak D call TRBD1 (6 bases). The germline CDR1 and CDR2 sequences are MRHNA and SNTAGT. This CDR3 region has 15 residues. V was trimmed by 4 bases and J by 2 bases, leaving 9 bases between them. This CDR3 reads CASSVTGPGANVLTF. The CDR3 DNA reads TGTGCCAGCAGTGTAACAGGGCCTGGGGCCAACGTCCTGACTTTC.

This clonotype was counted ten times or more. The rearrangement links TRBV5-1 to TRBJ1-1; D might be TRBD1 (5 bases). Germline CDR1 is SGHRS and CDR2 is YFSETQ. The ends were cut back, 8 bases at V and 8 bases at J, with 13 bases in the middle. This CDR3 has 11 amino acids. The CDR3 coding sequence is TGCGCCAGTACAACCGGGGACGAAGCTTTCTTT. Its translation is CASTTGDEAFF.

This clonotype has just one count. The rearrangement links TRBV6-1 to TRBJ1-3, with D perhaps TRBD1 (6 bases). The ends were cut back, 5 bases at V and 4 bases at J, with 15 bases in the middle. Germline CDR1 MNHNS, CDR2 SASEGT. The CDR3 totals 15 residues. Written as DNA, the CDR3 is TGTGCCAGCAGTCCGTGGCAGGGGATGGGAAACACCATATATTTT. Its protein is CASSPWQGMGNTIYF.